The 32 T cell receptor beta chains below all came from one sample that was sequenced in a study. TCRdb re-derived calls from the RT-PCR reads in MiXCR, one entry per CDR3 protein. Of 550,000 to 750,000 distinct CDR3 sequences in the sample, 12% to 15% were seen once. Sample: memory CD4+ T cells from blood. These receptors originate from a female donor in good health, serving as a healthy control.

This clonotype was picked up many times. The gene calls are TRBV5-1 and TRBJ2-5, with D possibly called TRBD1 or TRBD2 (5 bases each). There are 13 residues in the CDR3. Trimming stripped 3 bases from V and 3 bases from J, with 9 bases between. Germline CDR1 is SGHRS and CDR2 is YFSETQ. The CDR3 region is CASSSGTEETQYF. The CDR3 DNA reads as TGCGCCAGCAGCTCCGGGACCGAAGAGACCCAGTACTTC.

The chain couples TRBV5-1 to TRBJ2-1; D is undetermined. CDR3 size: 14 residues. V gave up 4 bases and J gave up 9 bases, with 17 bases separating them. Germline values: CDR1 SGHRS, CDR2 YFSETQ. CDR3 loop: CASSISTHPGEQFF. As DNA, the CDR3 is TGCGCCAGCAGCATATCCACCCACCCAGGTGAGCAGTTCTTC.

This clonotype was recorded many times. The V gene is TRBV5-6, the J gene TRBJ1-3, with D unresolved. Looked up from germline, CDR1 is SGHDT and CDR2 is YYEEEE. V was trimmed by 2 bases and J by 0 bases, leaving 9 bases between them. This CDR3 is built from 15 residues. In DNA, the CDR3 is TGTGCCAGCAGCTTCAGACCGAGCTCTGGAAACACCATATATTTT. Translated, it gives CASSFRPSSGNTIYF.

The chain combines TRBV5-5 with TRBJ2-1, with D tentatively TRBD1 or TRBD2 (5 bases each). This CDR3 comprises 15 residues. Trimming removed 0 bases at V and 6 bases at J, with 13 bases between. CDR1 SGHKS and CDR2 YYEKEE come from the germline V gene (reference sequence). The chain's CDR3 is CASSLGGAQVNEQFF. The DNA for the CDR3 is TGTGCCAGCAGCTTGGGAGGGGCGCAGGTCAATGAGCAGTTCTTC.

The rearrangement links TRBV24-1 to TRBJ1-2; D is possibly TRBD1 (6 bases). CDR1 is KGHDR, CDR2 SFDVKD, per germline. The CDR3 is 11 amino acids. Deletions cut 10 bases from V and 6 bases from J, with 11 bases between. The CDR3 region is CATRTVDGYTF. CDR3 nucleotide sequence: TGTGCCACGAGGACAGTTGATGGCTACACCTTC.

CDR3 sequence reads: CASFQETGGNTEAFF. CDR3 sequence (DNA): TGTGCCAGCTTCCAGGAGACAGGGGGGAACACTGAAGCTTTCTTT. This chain connects TRBV6-2 or TRBV6-3 to TRBJ1-1, with 9 bases lining up with TRBD1. Germline CDR1 is MNHEY and CDR2 is SVGEGT. This CDR3 region has 15 residues. V gave up 8 bases and J gave up 1 base; unmatched junction bases: 8.

This clonotype has at least ten counts. The chain combines TRBV30 with TRBJ2-7, with unresolved D. Per germline, CDR1 GTSNPN and CDR2 SVGIG (reference sequence). Trimming took off 5 bases at V and 2 bases at J, with 10 bases between the two ends. This CDR3 has 12 amino acids. In DNA form, the CDR3 reads TGTGCCTGGTCCCCTCGCGCCTACGAGCAGTACTTC. It specifies CAWSPRAYEQYF.

About this clonotype: A much larger clone is a single base away; this may be a read error. The chain joins TRBV4-3 to TRBJ2-1, with 10 bases lining up with TRBD2. The germline gives CDR1 LGHNA, CDR2 YSLEER. V shed 3 bases and J 15 bases; nucleotides not matched to a gene: 8. The CDR3 contains 13 residues. CDR3 nucleotides: TGCGCCAGCAGCCAGGGACTAGCGAGGTGGGTGTTCTTC. As protein: CASSQGLARWVFF.

The CDR3 nucleotides read TGCGCCAGCAGCCAAGATTTTAAGGGATCGGCCGGGGAGCTGTTTTTT. Translated: CASSQDFKGSAGELFF. The chain combines TRBV4-1 with TRBJ2-2; D is uncertain. Trimming removed 0 bases at V and 6 bases at J, with 14 bases between. The germline CDR1 and CDR2 sequences are MGHRA and YSYEKL. This CDR3 is built from 16 residues.

The chain uses TRBV7-2 and TRBJ2-3; D may be TRBD1 (6 bases). CDR1 and CDR2 (germline): SGHTA, FQGNSA. V was shortened by 5 bases and J by 2 bases, with 11 bases between the two germline ends. The CDR3 has 14 residues. Here the CDR3 reads CASSQRTDTDTQYF. For the CDR3, the DNA is TGTGCCAGCAGCCAAAGGACAGACACAGATACGCAGTATTTT. Combining the CDR3 with reference TRBV7-2 and TRBJ2-3 gives the whole variable domain GAGVSQSPSNKVTEKGKDVELRCDPISGHTALYWYRQSLGQGLEFLIYFQGNSAPDKSGLPSDRFSAERTGGSVSTLTIQRTQQEDSAVYLCASSQRTDTDTQYFGPGTRLTVL.

The rearrangement uses TRBV2 and TRBJ2-2; D remains ambiguous. CDR1 is SNHLY and CDR2 is FYNNEI in the germline V gene. The CDR3 consists of 13 residues. The V and J ends lost 2 bases and 7 bases respectively, with 8 bases between them. This CDR3 is CASSERFGGELFF. For the CDR3, the DNA is TGTGCCAGCAGTGAAAGGTTCGGCGGGGAGCTGTTTTTT.

This clonotype was seen only a few times. This chain joins TRBV9 and TRBJ1-2; maybe TRBD1 (6 bases). The germline V gene has CDR1 SGDLS and CDR2 YYNGEE. The V gene lost 3 bases and the J gene lost 0 bases, with 6 bases spanning the gap. The CDR3 contains 13 residues. As DNA, the CDR3 is TGTGCCAGCAGCGGACAGGCTAACTATGGCTACACCTTC. Translating it yields CASSGQANYGYTF.

This clonotype appeared many times. This chain connects TRBV24-1 to TRBJ2-3; D uncertain. Germline CDR1 KGHDR, CDR2 SFDVKD. The CDR3 runs to 13 residues. V dropped 3 bases and J dropped 0 bases, with 3 bases sitting between them. In DNA, the CDR3 is TGTGCCACCAGTGATCCTAGCACAGATACGCAGTATTTT. It codes for CATSDPSTDTQYF.

The V call is TRBV20-1, the J call TRBJ1-1; D remains ambiguous. The length of the CDR3 is 10 residues. Germline CDR1 DFQATT, CDR2 SNEGSKA (reference sequence). V was trimmed by 6 bases and J by 5 bases, leaving 7 bases between them. The DNA for the CDR3 is TGCAGTGCACATCGAACTGAAGCTTTCTTT. It encodes CSAHRTEAFF.

This clonotype showed up just a few times. V is TRBV6-4 and J is TRBJ1-2; D possibly corresponds to TRBD1 (5 bases). This CDR3 comprises 16 residues. Trimming removed 0 bases at V and 10 bases at J, with 21 bases between. Germline V lookup: CDR1 MRHNA, CDR2 SNTAGT. CDR3 region: CASSDSKVCATGTYTF. Written as DNA, the CDR3 is TGTGCCAGCAGTGACTCGAAGGTTTGTGCGACGGGGACCTACACCTTC.

CDR3 loop: CASTQAGGRETQYF. CDR3 in DNA: TGTGCCAGCACCCAAGCAGGGGGACGGGAGACCCAGTACTTC. The chain recombines TRBV7-9 with TRBJ2-5, with 7 positions matching TRBD1. CDR1 is SEHNR and CDR2 is FQNEAQ in the germline V gene (reference sequence). This CDR3 region has 14 residues. V lost 7 bases, J lost 5 bases, and 10 bases stayed unmatched.

The genes are TRBV5-4 and TRBJ2-5; 10 bases agree with TRBD1. Per germline, CDR1 SGHNT and CDR2 YYREEE (reference sequence). This CDR3 is built from 16 residues. The ends lost 3 bases at V and 3 bases at J; junction bases unmatched: 8. CDR3 nucleotides: TGTGCCAGCAGCTACGGACAGGGGGGAGAGGAAGAGACCCAGTACTTC. It specifies CASSYGQGGEEETQYF.

This clonotype was observed a handful of times. V is TRBV10-3 and J is TRBJ2-5, with 8 bases lining up with TRBD2. V shed 10 bases, J shed 1 base, and the junction held 5 bases outside the gene matches. This CDR3 has 13 residues. Germline V gene data show CDR1 as ENHRY and CDR2 as SYGVKD. CDR3 loop: CATTSALQETQYF. CDR3 bases: TGTGCCACGACTAGCGCACTCCAAGAGACCCAGTACTTC.

V and J are TRBV10-3 and TRBJ1-5; 11 nucleotides line up with TRBD1. V shed 5 bases and J 5 bases; nucleotides not matched to a gene: 5. The germline V gene has CDR1 ENHRY and CDR2 SYGVKD. This CDR3 has 15 amino acids. In nucleotides, the CDR3 is TGTGCCATCAGTAGGACAGGGGGCGAGGATCAGCCCCAGCATTTT. Its translation: CAISRTGGEDQPQHF.

The gene calls are TRBV18 and TRBJ1-3; no clear D gene. Germline lookup yields CDR1 KGHSH and CDR2 LQKENI. Trimming stripped 3 bases from V and 0 bases from J, with 15 bases between. The CDR3 runs 17 residues. The CDR3 DNA reads as TGTGCCAGCTCACCGAGACCTGGATTCACCTCTGGAAACACCATATATTTT. This sequence encodes CASSPRPGFTSGNTIYF.

There are a few counts of this clonotype. The CDR3: CASSYGRDRTEAFF. CDR3 nucleotide sequence: TGTGCCAGCAGTTACGGGAGGGATCGGACTGAAGCTTTCTTT. The V call is TRBV6-2 or TRBV6-3, the J call TRBJ1-1; D is unresolved. Between the trimmed V and J ends, which lost 2 bases and 5 bases, there was a span of 12 bases. This CDR3 is 14 amino acids long. CDR1 and CDR2 (germline): MNHEY, SVGEGT.

This clonotype was seen only a few times. This rearrangement joins TRBV3-1 to TRBJ2-4, with D tentatively TRBD2 (5 bases). Germline loops: CDR1 LGHDT, CDR2 YNNKEL (reference sequence). This CDR3 has 12 residues. V shed 3 bases and J shed 8 bases, with 8 bases lying between them. The CDR3 reads CASSHLRDIQYF. Written as DNA, the CDR3 is TGTGCCAGCAGCCACTTGCGGGACATTCAGTACTTC.

This clonotype turned up a few times. V is TRBV12-3 or TRBV12-4 and J is TRBJ1-6; 10 positions match TRBD1. V trimming: 6 bases; J trimming: 7 bases; junction bases outside the gene matches: 6. The CDR3 consists of 15 residues. The CDR3 spells CASRPGGQGNSPLHF. The CDR3 region has the DNA TGTGCCAGCAGGCCGGGGGGACAGGGGAATTCACCCCTCCACTTT.

The table lists this clonotype with many counts. The chain links TRBV12-3 or TRBV12-4 to TRBJ2-3, with 8 bases that match TRBD1. The V segment lost 7 bases and the J segment 4 bases; nucleotides outside the gene matches: 7. CDR3 length: 14 residues. The DNA for the CDR3 is TGTGCCAGCAACGACAGGGGATTGGCAGATACGCAGTATTTT. Protein sequence: CASNDRGLADTQYF.

The V gene is TRBV6-5, the J gene TRBJ1-1; 7 bases align to TRBD1. Germline CDR1 reads MNHEY; CDR2 reads SVGAGI. V lost 0 bases to trimming and J lost 1 base; unmatched junction nucleotides: 5. The CDR3 is made up of 16 amino acids. The chain's CDR3 is CASSYSFSGGNTEAFF. DNA for the CDR3: TGTGCCAGCAGTTACTCGTTCTCAGGGGGGAACACTGAAGCTTTCTTT.

The genes are TRBV9 and TRBJ2-3; D gene ambiguous. Germline V CDR1 and CDR2: SGDLS, YYNGEE. The CDR3 length is 14 residues. V dropped 4 bases and J dropped 3 bases, with 12 bases sitting between them. In nucleotides, the CDR3 is TGTGCCAGCAGCCCTAGGGCACAAACAGATACGCAGTATTTT. Residues: CASSPRAQTDTQYF. The variable domain in full, with the rest retrieved from reference TRBV9 and TRBJ2-3, is DSGVTQTPKHLITATGQRVTLRCSPRSGDLSVYWYQQSLDQGLQFLIQYYNGEERAKGNILERFSAQQFPDLHSELNLSSLELGDSALYFCASSPRAQTDTQYFGPGTRLTVL.

This clonotype was counted only a few times. The chain links TRBV18 to TRBJ1-1; maybe TRBD1 (6 bases). V lost 5 bases and J lost 1, with 11 bases in between. Germline V gene sequence: CDR1 KGHSH, CDR2 LQKENI. The CDR3 runs 14 residues. The CDR3, as DNA: TGTGCCAGCTCAGCCCAGACAGGGAACACTGAAGCTTTCTTT. This translates into CASSAQTGNTEAFF.

This clonotype has at least ten counts. The chain links TRBV29-1 to TRBJ2-1, with a tentative D call TRBD2 (6 bases). The CDR3 spans 15 residues. The ends were cut back, 5 bases at V and 0 bases at J, with 14 bases in the middle. Germline V lookup: CDR1 SQVTM, CDR2 ANQGSEA. CDR3 in DNA: TGCAGCGTTTTCGGCGGGACGAGCTCCTACAATGAGCAGTTCTTC. Its translation: CSVFGGTSSYNEQFF.

This clonotype was counted a few times. CDR3 amino acids: CASSREGPWGYTF. CDR3 nucleotide sequence: TGTGCCAGCAGCCGGGAGGGGCCTTGGGGCTACACCTTC. The rearrangement joins TRBV7-9 to TRBJ1-2; D is perhaps TRBD1 (5 bases). Germline V gives CDR1 SEHNR, CDR2 FQNEAQ (reference sequence). V was shortened by 5 bases and J by 8 bases, with 15 bases between the two germline ends. CDR3 length equals 13 residues.

This clonotype was observed at least ten times. The CDR3: CSVPAPGQLSDTQYF. The CDR3 bases are TGCAGCGTCCCGGCCCCGGGACAGTTGTCAGATACGCAGTATTTT. The gene calls are TRBV29-1 and TRBJ2-3, with TRBD1 matching over 7 bases. This CDR3 has 15 residues. CDR1 is SQVTM, CDR2 ANQGSEA, per germline. J was trimmed by 4 bases and V by 6 bases; bases with no gene match: 13.

This chain joins TRBV20-1 and TRBJ1-2; no firm D call. Trimming pared 0 bases from V and 5 bases from J, leaving 7 bases between. Germline V CDR1 and CDR2: DFQATT, SNEGSKA (reference sequence). This CDR3 is 12 amino acids long. CDR3 sequence: CSARDHGYGYTF. As DNA, the CDR3 is TGCAGTGCTAGAGATCACGGGTATGGCTACACCTTC.

This clonotype was counted only a few times. Here the CDR3 reads CASSDLTSGGSSYNEQFF. CDR3 DNA sequence: TGTGCCAGCAGTGACCTAACTAGCGGGGGGAGCTCCTACAATGAGCAGTTCTTC. The chain carries TRBV6-4 and TRBJ2-1; 12 bases align to TRBD2. Germline assignment: CDR1 MRHNA and CDR2 SNTAGT. CDR3 length equals 18 residues. V was clipped by 2 bases and J by 0 bases; unmatched bases: 5.